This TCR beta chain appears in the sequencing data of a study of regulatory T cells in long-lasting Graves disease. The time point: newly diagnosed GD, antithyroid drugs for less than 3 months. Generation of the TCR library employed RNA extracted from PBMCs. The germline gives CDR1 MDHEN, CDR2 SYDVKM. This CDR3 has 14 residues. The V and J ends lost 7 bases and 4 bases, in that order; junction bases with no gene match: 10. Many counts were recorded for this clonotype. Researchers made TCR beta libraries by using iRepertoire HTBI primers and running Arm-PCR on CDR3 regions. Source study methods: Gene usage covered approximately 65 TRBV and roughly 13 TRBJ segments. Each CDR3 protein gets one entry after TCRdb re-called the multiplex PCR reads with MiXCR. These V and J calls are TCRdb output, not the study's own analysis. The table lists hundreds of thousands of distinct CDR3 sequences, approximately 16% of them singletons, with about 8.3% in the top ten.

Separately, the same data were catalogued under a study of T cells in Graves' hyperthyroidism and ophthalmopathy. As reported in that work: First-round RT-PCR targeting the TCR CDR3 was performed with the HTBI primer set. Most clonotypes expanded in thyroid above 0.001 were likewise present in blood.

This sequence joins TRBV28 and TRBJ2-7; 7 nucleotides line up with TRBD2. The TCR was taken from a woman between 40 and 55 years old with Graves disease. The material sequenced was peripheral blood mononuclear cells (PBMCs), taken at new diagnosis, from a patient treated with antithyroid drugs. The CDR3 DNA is TGTGCCAGCACCCGAGGGGCCGGGGGGTACGAGCAGTACTTC. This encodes CASTRGAGGYEQYF. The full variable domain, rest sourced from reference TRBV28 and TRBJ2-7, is DVKVTQSSRYLVKRTGEKVFLECVQDMDHENMFWYRQDPGLGLRLIYFSYDVKMKEKGDIPEGYSVSREKKERFSLILESASTNQTSMYLCASTRGAGGYEQYFGPGTRLTVT.